These T cell receptor beta chains were read from a single sample in a study of T cell responses to AZD1222 COVID-19 vaccine. Sequenced by immunoSEQ multiplex PCR; TCRdb stores in-frame clones only, minus some. Of 200,000 to 300,000 clones in the sample, more than 80% are singletons; the top ten hold less than 0.6%. Sequencing used peripheral blood, obtained on day 0 of AZD1222 vaccination. These receptors came from an adult in good health. CDR3s include the opening cysteine and the closing phenylalanine or tryptophan. The order of the fields is clone size, D gene, V gene, J gene, CDR3 protein, CDR3 DNA. D genes are given only for firm matches. The size field is filled for only some rows; it gives once, few, many or a size class.

>-|-|TRBV2|TRBJ2-2
CASSTLSGSLTGELFF
TGTGCCAGCAGCACCCTTAGCGGATCCCTTACCGGGGAGCTGTTTTTT
>-|TRBD2|TRBV9|TRBJ2-1
CASSISTSGDYNEQFF
TGTGCCAGCAGCATCTCGACTAGCGGGGACTACAATGAGCAGTTCTTC
>-|-|TRBV30|TRBJ2-6
CAWSVDRTSSGANVLTF
TGTGCCTGGAGTGTAGACAGGACGAGCTCTGGGGCCAACGTCCTGACTTTC
>-|-|TRBV5-4|TRBJ1-5
CASSFGGGGAGNQPQHF
TGTGCCAGCAGCTTCGGCGGAGGCGGGGCCGGCAATCAGCCCCAGCATTTT
>-|-|TRBV7-8|TRBJ2-7
CASSPHQRGEAREQYF
TGTGCCAGCAGCCCACATCAAAGGGGGGAAGCGCGGGAGCAGTACTTC
>-|-|TRBV6-1|TRBJ1-6
CASSDRRFNSPLHF
TGTGCCAGCAGTGACAGGAGATTTAATTCACCCCTCCACTTT
>once|-|TRBV19|TRBJ1-1
CASSLRTGWTEAFF
TGTGCCAGTAGTCTTCGAACAGGGTGGACTGAAGCTTTCTTT
>-|-|TRBV28|TRBJ1-2
CASRSLDNLSYGYTF
TGTGCCAGCAGGAGTCTGGACAATTTATCTTATGGCTACACCTTC
>-|-|TRBV10-3|TRBJ1-4
CAISPGEKLFF
TGTGCCATCAGCCCTGGTGAAAAACTGTTTTTT
>-|TRBD2|TRBV5-4|TRBJ2-1
CASSLELAGEGEQFF
TGTGCCAGCAGCTTGGAGTTAGCGGGAGAGGGTGAGCAGTTCTTC
>-|-|TRBV18|TRBJ1-2
CASSQESLGYGYTF
TGTGCCAGCTCACAGGAGTCTCTCGGCTATGGCTACACCTTC
>-|TRBD2|TRBV29-1|TRBJ2-7
CSVGTSGRADEQYF
TGCAGCGTTGGGACTAGCGGGAGGGCTGACGAGCAGTACTTC
>-|TRBD1|TRBV25-1|TRBJ1-6
CASSDLGTGGSHSPLHF
TGTGCCAGCAGTGATCTCGGGACAGGGGGTTCTCATTCACCCCTCCACTTT